This T cell receptor beta chain comes out of a study of T cell responses to AZD1222 COVID-19 vaccine (dated by TCRdb to about 2021). Broadly, across the study: Because spike-specific TCR depth and breadth did not differ between the two schedules, AZD1222 recipients who got a second dose at roughly 4 weeks were pooled with those who got a second dose at roughly 12 weeks. A total of 233 trial participants underwent TCR sequencing, of whom nearly 210 received two doses of AZD1222 and about 25 received two doses of the MenACWY control vaccine. Trial participants were enrolled into age subgroups of 18-55, 56-69 and 70-plus years, which contained approximately 150, 28 and 58 TCR-sequenced participants, respectively. What the study reported, not specific to this receptor: Reportedly, close to half of the unique spike-specific TCRs recognized epitopes lying outside the regions that are mutated in the B.1.351 and B.1.1.7 variants. After two AZD1222 doses, both the breadth and the depth of spike-specific TCRs were significantly higher than at day 0 and than in MenACWY recipients. Because no day 14 peak-response samples were available, repertoires were characterized only after the peak T cell response. Participants were mostly white British and included more females than males, and it was suggested by the authors that clonal diversity may have been underestimated. CD4 TCRs associated with the vaccine covered the entire spike protein, and the dominant responses were in regions 160-218 and 743-854. Conclusions about previously exposed vaccinees are limited because only six or seven AZD1222 recipients were SARS-CoV-2 seropositive at baseline. The 56-69-year group was small, and its depth increase did not reach significance, likely because of low power.

The CDR3 regions of human TCRbeta chains were analyzed by immunosequencing. Turning to the authors' computational methods: TCRs in the repertoires were matched against a reference library of SARS-CoV-2-specific TCRs that had been generated with the MIRA antigen-specificity platform. Breadth was defined as the fraction of unique TCRs that were SARS-CoV-2-associated. Depth was defined as the fraction of total T cells that were SARS-CoV-2-associated. Using the MIRA data, each spike-specific TCR was mapped to the spike region that the TCR reacts to and placed in a CD4 or CD8 class. Log10-transformed breadth and depth values were compared by one-way ANOVA with Sidak's multiple comparisons tests. Not all clones reach the TCRdb copy of this immuneACCESS table, which keeps in-frame sequences only. Checked studies attribute under half of the gap to unresolved V genes and leave the rest unexplained. D and trimming come from the DNA, and the V and J calls and clone size come from that table. The sample yields 92,000 or so clones; 89% were counted once. Approximately 1.5% of the sample is taken by the ten largest.

Counted from cysteine to phenylalanine, this CDR3 has 18 amino acids. Only CDR3 DNA remains: 54 bases, in frame from the first base. Germline trimming amounts to 1 base on V and 1 base on J, with 7 as the count of junction bases outside the gene matches. The germline V gene provides CDR1 LGHNA and CDR2 YNFKEQ. To note about this clone: What this receptor recognizes is not known. Base-call qualities are not available, and no considerably larger clone is one nucleotide away.

This sample's time point label indicates: baseline before first vaccination. Vaccinee samples came from UK trials COV001 and COV002, including a single-blind randomized controlled phase 2/3 trial of AZD1222 (ChAdOx1 nCoV-19) in healthy adults. For TCRbeta chain sequencing, PBMC samples were collected from trial participants at day 0 and at day 28 after the second dose. The V and J genes are TRBV4-2 and TRBJ1-3; a stretch of 10 junction bases matches TRBD1. The receptor was isolated from an adult in good health. Sequenced here: peripheral blood, sampled on day 0 of AZD1222 vaccination. The base sequence is TGTGCCAGCAGCCAAGGACGGCGGACAGGGGGATCTGGAAACACCATATATTTT. Its coded protein is CASSQGRRTGGSGNTIYF.